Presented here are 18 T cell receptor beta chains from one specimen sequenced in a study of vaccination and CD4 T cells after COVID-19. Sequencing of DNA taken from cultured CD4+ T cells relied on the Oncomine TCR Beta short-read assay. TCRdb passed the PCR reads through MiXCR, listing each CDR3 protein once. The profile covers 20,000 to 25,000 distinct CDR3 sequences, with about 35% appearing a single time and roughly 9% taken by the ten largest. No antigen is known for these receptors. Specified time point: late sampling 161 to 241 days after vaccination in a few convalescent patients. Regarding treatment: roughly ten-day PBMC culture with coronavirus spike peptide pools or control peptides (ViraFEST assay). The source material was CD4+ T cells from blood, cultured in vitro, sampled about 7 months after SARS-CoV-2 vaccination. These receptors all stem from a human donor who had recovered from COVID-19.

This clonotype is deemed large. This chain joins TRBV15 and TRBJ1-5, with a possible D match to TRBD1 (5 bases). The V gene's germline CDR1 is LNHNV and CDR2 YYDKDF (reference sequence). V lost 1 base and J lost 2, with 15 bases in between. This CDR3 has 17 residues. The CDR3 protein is CATSRGYMGTGNQPQHF. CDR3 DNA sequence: TGTGCCACCAGCAGAGGATATATGGGGACTGGCAATCAGCCCCAGCATTTT.

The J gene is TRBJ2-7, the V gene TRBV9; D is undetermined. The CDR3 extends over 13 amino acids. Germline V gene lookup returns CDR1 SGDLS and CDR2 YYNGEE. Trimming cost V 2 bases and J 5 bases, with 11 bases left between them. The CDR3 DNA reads TGTGCCAGCAGCGTCGGGCCGAGACACGAGCAGTACTTC. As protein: CASSVGPRHEQYF.

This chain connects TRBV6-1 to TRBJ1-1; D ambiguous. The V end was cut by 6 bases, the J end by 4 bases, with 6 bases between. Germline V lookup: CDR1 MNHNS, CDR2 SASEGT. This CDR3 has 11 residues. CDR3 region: CASSRFTEAFF. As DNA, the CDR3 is TGTGCCAGCAGCCGATTCACTGAAGCTTTCTTT.

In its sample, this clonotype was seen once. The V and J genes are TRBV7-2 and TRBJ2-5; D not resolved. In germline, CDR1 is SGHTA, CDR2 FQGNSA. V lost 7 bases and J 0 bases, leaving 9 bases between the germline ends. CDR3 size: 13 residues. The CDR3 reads CASNLLHQETQYF. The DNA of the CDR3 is TGTGCCAGCAACTTGTTGCACCAAGAGACCCAGTACTTC.

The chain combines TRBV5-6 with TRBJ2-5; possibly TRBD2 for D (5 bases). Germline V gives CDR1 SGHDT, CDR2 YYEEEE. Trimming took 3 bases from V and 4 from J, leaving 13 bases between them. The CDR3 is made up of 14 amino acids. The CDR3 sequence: CASSSPSAGETQYF. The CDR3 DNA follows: TGTGCCAGCAGCTCCCCCTCGGCGGGAGAGACCCAGTACTTC.

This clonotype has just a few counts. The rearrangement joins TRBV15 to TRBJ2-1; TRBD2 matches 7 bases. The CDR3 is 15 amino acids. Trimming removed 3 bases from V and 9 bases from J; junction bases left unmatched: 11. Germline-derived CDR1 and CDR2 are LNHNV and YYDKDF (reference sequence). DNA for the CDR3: TGTGCCACCAGCAGGTCGGGGGAGGGCCAGGGTGAGCAGTTCTTC. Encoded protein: CATSRSGEGQGEQFF.

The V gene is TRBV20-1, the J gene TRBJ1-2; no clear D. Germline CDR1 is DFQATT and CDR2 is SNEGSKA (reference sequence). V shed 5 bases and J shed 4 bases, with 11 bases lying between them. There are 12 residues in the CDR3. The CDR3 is CSAPKLLYGYTF. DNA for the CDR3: TGCAGTGCTCCCAAACTGCTCTATGGCTACACCTTC.

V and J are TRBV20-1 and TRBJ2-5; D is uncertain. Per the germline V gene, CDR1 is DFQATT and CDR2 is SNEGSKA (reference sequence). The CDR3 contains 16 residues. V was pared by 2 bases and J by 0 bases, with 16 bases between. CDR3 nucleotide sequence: TGCAGTGCTAGAATTTTGCTAACAGCGTACCAAGAGACCCAGTACTTC. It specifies CSARILLTAYQETQYF.

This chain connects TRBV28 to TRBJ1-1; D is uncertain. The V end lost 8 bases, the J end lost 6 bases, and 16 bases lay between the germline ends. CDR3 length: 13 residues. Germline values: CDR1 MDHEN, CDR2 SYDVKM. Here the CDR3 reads CASERGGWAEAFF. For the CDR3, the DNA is TGTGCCAGCGAGAGAGGAGGCTGGGCTGAAGCTTTCTTT. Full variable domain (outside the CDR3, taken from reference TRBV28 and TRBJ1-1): DVKVTQSSRYLVKRTGEKVFLECVQDMDHENMFWYRQDPGLGLRLIYFSYDVKMKEKGDIPEGYSVSREKKERFSLILESASTNQTSMYLCASERGGWAEAFFGQGTRLTVV.

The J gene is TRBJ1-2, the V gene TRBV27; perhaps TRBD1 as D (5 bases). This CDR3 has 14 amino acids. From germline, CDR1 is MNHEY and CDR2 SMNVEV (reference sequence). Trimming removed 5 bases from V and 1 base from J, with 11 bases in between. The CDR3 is CASSHRGGNYGYTF. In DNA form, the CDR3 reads TGTGCCAGCAGTCACCGTGGGGGTAACTATGGCTACACCTTC.

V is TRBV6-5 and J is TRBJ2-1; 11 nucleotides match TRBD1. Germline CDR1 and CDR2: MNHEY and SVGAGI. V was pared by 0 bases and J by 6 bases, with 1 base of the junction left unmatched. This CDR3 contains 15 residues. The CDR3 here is CASSYSGTGGNEQFF. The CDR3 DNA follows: TGTGCCAGCAGTTACTCCGGGACAGGGGGCAATGAGCAGTTCTTC.

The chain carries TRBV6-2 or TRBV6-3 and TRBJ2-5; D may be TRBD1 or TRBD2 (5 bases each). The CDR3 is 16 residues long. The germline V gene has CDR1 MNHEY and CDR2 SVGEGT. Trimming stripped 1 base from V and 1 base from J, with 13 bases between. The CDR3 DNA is TGTGCCAGCAGTTACTGGGCTTGGGGGAGCCAAGAGACCCAGTACTTC. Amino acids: CASSYWAWGSQETQYF.

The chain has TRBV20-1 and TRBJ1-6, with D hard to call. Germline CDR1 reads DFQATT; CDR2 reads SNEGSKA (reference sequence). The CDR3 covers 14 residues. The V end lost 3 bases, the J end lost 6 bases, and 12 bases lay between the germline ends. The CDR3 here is CSASAAGGNSPLHF. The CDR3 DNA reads TGCAGTGCTAGTGCGGCAGGTGGTAATTCACCCCTCCACTTT.

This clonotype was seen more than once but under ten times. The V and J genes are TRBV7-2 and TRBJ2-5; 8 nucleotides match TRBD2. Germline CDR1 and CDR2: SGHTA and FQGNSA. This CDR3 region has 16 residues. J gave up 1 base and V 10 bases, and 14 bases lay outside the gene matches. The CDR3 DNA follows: TGTGCCACCCGAAACCTTCTAGCGGGCCTCCAAGAGACCCAGTACTTC. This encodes CATRNLLAGLQETQYF.

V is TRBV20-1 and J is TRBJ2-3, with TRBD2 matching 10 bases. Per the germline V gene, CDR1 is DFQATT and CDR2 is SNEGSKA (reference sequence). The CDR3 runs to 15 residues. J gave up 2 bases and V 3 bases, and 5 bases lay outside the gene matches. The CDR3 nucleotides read TGCAGTGCTAGCGAAACTAGCGGGAACACAGATACGCAGTATTTT. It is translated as CSASETSGNTDTQYF.

The CDR3 region has the DNA TGTGCCAGCAGCTTACCAATGACAGGGCGATTGAACACTGAAGCTTTCTTT. It encodes CASSLPMTGRLNTEAFF. The J gene is TRBJ1-1, the V gene TRBV7-2; 7 bases line up with TRBD1. This CDR3 has 17 residues. The germline CDR1 and CDR2 sequences are SGHTA and FQGNSA. The ends lost 2 bases at V and 0 bases at J; junction bases unmatched: 9.

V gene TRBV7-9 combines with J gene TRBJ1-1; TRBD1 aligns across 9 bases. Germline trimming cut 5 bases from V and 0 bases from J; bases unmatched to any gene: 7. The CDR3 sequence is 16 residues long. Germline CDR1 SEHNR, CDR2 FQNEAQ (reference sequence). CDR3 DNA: TGTGCCAGCAGCCGTTACAGGGGGCTTTTGAACACTGAAGCTTTCTTT. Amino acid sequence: CASSRYRGLLNTEAFF.

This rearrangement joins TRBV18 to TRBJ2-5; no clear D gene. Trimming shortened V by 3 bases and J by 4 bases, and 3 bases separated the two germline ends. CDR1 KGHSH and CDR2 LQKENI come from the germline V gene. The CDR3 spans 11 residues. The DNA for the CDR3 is TGTGCCAGCTCACCGGGAGAGACCCAGTACTTC. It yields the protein CASSPGETQYF.